This T cell receptor beta chain is drawn from a study of response to subunit inactivated influenza vaccine. The V gene's germline CDR1 is MNHEY and CDR2 SVGAGI. The V segment lost 4 bases and the J segment 13 bases; nucleotides outside the gene matches: 12. The CDR3 length is 14 residues. Remarks on this clonotype: Its antigen is unknown.

TCRdb reanalysed the RT-PCR reads using MiXCR and keeps one entry per CDR3 protein. The repertoire holds about 310,000 distinct CDR3 sequences, with around 22% as singletons. Study observations and caveats: Only a handful of new T cells, the authors suggested, are recruited with each seasonal influenza vaccination.

This chain connects TRBV6-5 to TRBJ2-1; 8 nucleotides align to TRBD2. The sequencing used PBMCs from blood, collected approximately 20 months after vaccination. The sequence was obtained from a man between 45 and 75 years old who received an inactivated influenza vaccine. The CDR3 loop is CASSSELAGRYQFF. The DNA for the CDR3 is TGTGCCAGCAGTTCCGAGTTAGCGGGAAGGTATCAGTTCTTC.